This T cell receptor (beta chain) was retrieved from a study of a mutant IDH1 vaccine in newly diagnosed glioma. Per germline, CDR1 MNHEY and CDR2 SVGAGI. The CDR3 is 15 residues long. V dropped 5 bases and J dropped 7 bases, with 18 bases sitting between them. Time point of the sample: week 5, during vaccination. Each vaccine dose was 300 ug of mutant IDH1 20-mer peptide, with topical imiquimod. Of note for this clone: The antigen remains unidentified.

The method was immunoSEQ multiplex PCR; TCRdb's version includes in-frame clones alone and lacks a portion of them. The table shows roughly 72,000 clones, with 91% occurring only once. The V and J genes are TRBV6-5 and TRBJ1-5; tentatively, D is TRBD1 (5 bases). Sample: PBMCs, taken from a glioma patient whose treatment included an IDH1 peptide vaccine. This clonotype was obtained from a woman in her forties or fifties with glioma. This CDR3 is CASSSQPGNPQPQHF. In DNA form, the CDR3 reads TGTGCCAGCAGTAGCCAACCAGGGAATCCCCAGCCCCAGCATTTT.